This T cell receptor beta chain was captured in a study of a mutant IDH1 vaccine in newly diagnosed glioma. The length of the CDR3 is 17 residues. Germline CDR1 is SGHTA and CDR2 is FQGNSA. Trimming took 4 bases from V and 5 from J; bases not matched to a gene: 13. Time point meaning: week 11, during vaccination. Every vaccination contained 300 ug of the mutant IDH1 20-mer peptide and was paired with topical imiquimod. In this sample, this clone turned up once. Its antigen remains unidentified. General study results and limits: Seemingly, pseudoprogression had no relation to changes in the top peripheral T cell clonotypes.

Here immunoSEQ multiplex PCR was the method, and the copy in TCRdb shows in-frame clones only, minus some. The sample contains over 55,000 clones, around 91% of which appear only once. V and J are TRBV7-2 and TRBJ2-7; 11 bases line up with TRBD2. This sample comprised PBMCs, obtained from a glioma patient whose treatment included an IDH1 peptide vaccine. This receptor was obtained from a man aged 35 to 55 with glioma. The CDR3 is CASSSPLGTSGAHEQYF. Here the CDR3 DNA reads TGTGCCAGCAGCTCCCCTTTAGGGACTAGCGGAGCACACGAGCAGTACTTC.